These T cell receptor beta chains were read from a single sample in a study of OX40 agonist ivuxolimab in advanced cancers. Method: immunoSEQ multiplex PCR; TCRdb's copy keeps in-frame clones and lacks some. The sample records roughly 64,000 clones, 80% to 90% being singletons. The specimen comprised CD4+ or CD8+ T cells sorted from blood, sampled in a trial of the OX40 agonist ivuxolimab. The receptors were sampled from an adult with an advanced solid tumor such as melanoma, head and neck, liver or kidney cancer. Each CDR3 is given with its conserved first and last residue. A D gene is named only where the DNA matches it firmly. Clone size is given for some rows only: seen once, a few or many times, or a class if the clone is expanded.

clone_size: once; j_call: TRBJ2-7; d_call: -; v_call: TRBV19; cdr3_aa: CASGTGSEQYF; cdr3_nt: TGTGCCAGTGGAACAGGTAGTGAGCAGTACTTC
clone_size: -; j_call: TRBJ2-2; d_call: TRBD1; v_call: TRBV29-1; cdr3_aa: CSALSGGETRGAVF; cdr3_nt: TGCAGCGCACTATCAGGGGGCGAAACCCGGGGAGCTGTTTTT
clone_size: -; j_call: TRBJ2-3; d_call: -; v_call: TRBV7-2; cdr3_aa: CASSLGLMRPSTDTQYF; cdr3_nt: TGTGCCAGCAGCTTAGGTTTGATGAGGCCTAGCACAGATACGCAGTATTTT
clone_size: -; j_call: TRBJ1-1; d_call: -; v_call: TRBV18; cdr3_aa: CASSPTGGGEAFF; cdr3_nt: TGTGCCAGCTCGCCGACAGGCGGGGGAGAGGCTTTCTTT
clone_size: -; j_call: TRBJ1-2; d_call: -; v_call: TRBV27; cdr3_aa: CASSWGYTFHF; cdr3_nt: TGTGCCAGCAGTTGGGGGTATACCTTTCACTTC
clone_size: -; j_call: TRBJ1-1; d_call: -; v_call: TRBV7-9; cdr3_aa: CASSQGRTEAFF; cdr3_nt: TGTGCCAGCAGCCAGGGGCGCACTGAAGCTTTCTTT
clone_size: -; j_call: TRBJ2-3; d_call: -; v_call: TRBV6-5; cdr3_aa: CASRYRLTDTQYF; cdr3_nt: TGTGCCAGCAGGTACCGTCTCACAGATACGCAGTATTTT
clone_size: -; j_call: TRBJ1-3; d_call: -; v_call: TRBV6-1; cdr3_aa: CASREGGSGNTIYF; cdr3_nt: TGTGCCAGCAGGGAAGGGGGCTCTGGAAACACCATATATTTT
clone_size: -; j_call: TRBJ1-2; d_call: TRBD1; v_call: TRBV28; cdr3_aa: CASRTGDRDYGYTF; cdr3_nt: TGTGCCAGCAGGACAGGTGACAGGGACTATGGCTACACCTTC
clone_size: once; j_call: TRBJ1-5; d_call: -; v_call: TRBV19; cdr3_aa: CATKGWNNQPQHF; cdr3_nt: TGTGCCACCAAGGGTTGGAACAATCAGCCCCAGCATTTT
clone_size: -; j_call: TRBJ2-3; d_call: -; v_call: TRBV29-1; cdr3_aa: CSVDERFQTSTDTQYF; cdr3_nt: TGCAGCGTTGACGAACGGTTCCAAACTAGCACAGATACGCAGTATTTT
clone_size: -; j_call: TRBJ1-4; d_call: -; v_call: TRBV2; cdr3_aa: CASSPREVANEKLFF; cdr3_nt: TGTGCCAGCAGTCCCCGAGAGGTGGCTAATGAAAAACTGTTTTTT
clone_size: -; j_call: TRBJ2-4; d_call: -; v_call: TRBV19; cdr3_aa: CASTPGRSGKNIQYF; cdr3_nt: TGTGCCAGTACTCCAGGCCGTAGCGGCAAAAACATTCAGTACTTC
clone_size: -; j_call: TRBJ1-2; d_call: -; v_call: TRBV2; cdr3_aa: CASSEQRGANYGYTF; cdr3_nt: TGTGCCAGCAGTGAACAGCGGGGTGCTAACTATGGCTACACCTTC
clone_size: -; j_call: TRBJ2-7; d_call: -; v_call: TRBV2; cdr3_aa: CAGTESSYEQYF; cdr3_nt: TGTGCCGGCACAGAGAGCTCCTACGAGCAGTACTTC
clone_size: -; j_call: TRBJ2-3; d_call: TRBD2; v_call: TRBV9; cdr3_aa: CASSVSSGRTDTQYF; cdr3_nt: TGTGCCAGCAGCGTCTCTAGCGGGAGAACAGATACGCAGTATTTT
clone_size: -; j_call: TRBJ1-2; d_call: -; v_call: TRBV6-1; cdr3_aa: CASRFLDSNYGYTF; cdr3_nt: TGTGCCAGCAGATTCTTGGACAGTAACTATGGCTACACCTTC
clone_size: -; j_call: TRBJ2-7; d_call: TRBD2; v_call: TRBV7-6; cdr3_aa: CASSYRTSGSTNYEQYF; cdr3_nt: TGTGCCAGCAGCTACCGGACTAGCGGTTCCACAAACTACGAGCAGTACTTC